Listed here are 21 T cell receptor beta chains from one sample, sequenced in a study of regulatory T cells in long-lasting Graves disease. The TCR beta library used iRepertoire HTBI primers with Arm-PCR amplification of CDR3. TCRdb re-analysed the multiplex PCR reads in MiXCR, keeping a single row per CDR3 protein. Seen here are approximately 440,000 distinct CDR3 sequences, 20% to 30% observed once, and the top ten hold around 24%. Specified time point: persistent/refractory GD, antithyroid drugs over 5 years with positive TRAb. RNA isolated from PBMCs was used to make the TCR library. The specimen was peripheral blood mononuclear cells (PBMCs), collected when the disease was refractory, from a patient treated with antithyroid drugs. The receptors derive from a female donor with Graves disease.

In this sample, this clonotype turned up many times. The rearrangement links TRBV12-3 or TRBV12-4 to TRBJ2-2; 8 bases line up with TRBD2. This CDR3 comprises 15 residues. The ends lost 7 bases at V and 1 base at J; junction bases unmatched: 5. DNA for the CDR3: TGTGCCAGCACCTTAGCGGGAAGGAACACCGGGGAGCTGTTTTTT. Translated: CASTLAGRNTGELFF.

Many counts were recorded for this clonotype. J is TRBJ2-7 and V is TRBV6-1; 13 bases match TRBD2. Trimming cost V 7 bases and J 4 bases; bases outside gene matches: 7. In germline, CDR1 is MNHNS, CDR2 SASEGT. This CDR3 comprises 15 residues. CDR3 sequence reads: CASTLGTSGKYEQYF. The CDR3 region has the DNA TGTGCCAGCACCCTCGGGACTAGCGGGAAGTACGAGCAGTACTTC.

The gene calls are TRBV19 and TRBJ2-7; perhaps TRBD2 as D (5 bases). The CDR3 spans 14 residues. CDR1 and CDR2 (germline): LNHDA, SQIVND (reference sequence). The ends were cut back, 3 bases at V and 4 bases at J, with 13 bases in the middle. The CDR3 spells CASSISGSEYEQYF. The CDR3 DNA reads as TGTGCCAGTAGTATTAGTGGGAGTGAATACGAGCAGTACTTC. The full variable domain, its missing parts supplied by reference TRBV19 and TRBJ2-7, is DGGITQSPKYLFRKEGQNVTLSCEQNLNHDAMYWYRQDPGQGLRLIYYSQIVNDFQKGDIAEGYSVSREKKESFPLTVTSAQKNPTAFYLCASSISGSEYEQYFGPGTRLTVT.

This clonotype has at least ten counts. The chain uses TRBV11-1 and TRBJ2-2; D ambiguous. The germline V gene encodes CDR1 SGHAT and CDR2 FQDESV (reference sequence). This CDR3 is built from 14 residues. Trimming removed 3 bases from V and 7 bases from J, with 12 bases in between. The DNA for the CDR3 is TGTGCCAGCAGCTTTAGCCCCTTGGACGGGGAGCTGTTTTTT. It specifies CASSFSPLDGELFF. Based on the CDR3 plus reference TRBV11-1 and TRBJ2-2, the full variable domain is EAEVAQSPRYKITEKSQAVAFWCDPISGHATLYWYRQILGQGPELLVQFQDESVVDDSQLPKDRFSAERLKGVDSTLKIQPAELGDSAMYLCASSFSPLDGELFFGEGSRLTVL.

The chain is built from TRBV4-2 and TRBJ1-2, with 9 bases lining up with TRBD1. This CDR3 has 17 amino acids. From germline, CDR1 is LGHNA and CDR2 YNFKEQ. Unmatched junction bases numbered 7, after V lost 0 bases and J lost 2 bases. The CDR3 DNA reads as TGTGCCAGCAGCCAAGATGGGACAGGGATCAAGAACTATGGCTACACCTTC. Its protein is CASSQDGTGIKNYGYTF.

This clonotype has only one observation. V gene TRBV20-1 combines with J gene TRBJ1-5; D not resolved. Germline V gene sequence: CDR1 DFQATT, CDR2 SNEGSKA (reference sequence). Trimming took 0 bases from V and 2 from J, leaving 8 bases between them. This CDR3 is built from 14 residues. Written as DNA, the CDR3 is TGCAGTGCTAGAGACGGCTGGGGCAATCAGCCCCAGCATTTT. Its translation is CSARDGWGNQPQHF.

This chain connects TRBV28 to TRBJ1-5; unclear D gene. Per germline, CDR1 MDHEN and CDR2 SYDVKM. Trimming shortened V by 2 bases and J by 2 bases, and 10 bases separated the two germline ends. The CDR3 is 15 amino acids. This CDR3 is CASSLQPFGNQPQHF. CDR3 nucleotides: TGTGCCAGCAGTTTACAGCCATTCGGCAATCAGCCCCAGCATTTT.

The chain has TRBV2 and TRBJ2-3; 10 nucleotides line up with TRBD2. Germline-derived CDR1 and CDR2 are SNHLY and FYNNEI. J gave up 2 bases and V 8 bases, and 10 bases lay outside the gene matches. CDR3 length: 16 amino acids. The CDR3 spells CASSRRTSGLTDTQYF. As DNA, the CDR3 is TGTGCCAGCTCGAGGAGGACTAGCGGACTCACAGATACGCAGTATTTT.

This clonotype was seen ten or more times. The chain employs TRBV6-5 and TRBJ1-1; D is unclear. The CDR3 consists of 14 residues. Trimming pared 0 bases from V and 0 bases from J, leaving 5 bases between. Germline loops: CDR1 MNHEY, CDR2 SVGAGI. The CDR3 DNA is TGTGCCAGCAGTTACTCACGGATGAACACTGAAGCTTTCTTT. It codes for CASSYSRMNTEAFF.

This clonotype was picked up one time. V is TRBV4-1 and J is TRBJ2-7, with 8 nucleotides matching TRBD2. Trimming cost V 0 bases and J 4 bases; bases outside gene matches: 11. The CDR3 contains 17 residues. Germline V gene lookup returns CDR1 MGHRA and CDR2 YSYEKL. The CDR3 coding sequence is TGCGCCAGCAGCCAAGATGAGACTAGCGCCGAGCCTTACGAGCAGTACTTC. It codes for CASSQDETSAEPYEQYF.

The chain has TRBV12-3 or TRBV12-4 and TRBJ1-5; D is unclear. V gave up 2 bases and J gave up 7 bases, with 9 bases separating them. The CDR3 has 13 residues. The CDR3 coding sequence is TGTGCCAGCAGTTTACGCAGAGGACAGCCCCAGCATTTT. Protein: CASSLRRGQPQHF.

The chain has TRBV19 and TRBJ1-2, with a weak D call TRBD1 (5 bases). Trimming took off 7 bases at V and 3 bases at J, with 15 bases between the two ends. Germline V gives CDR1 LNHDA, CDR2 SQIVND (reference sequence). This CDR3 contains 14 residues. The CDR3 loop is CASNPRGGYYGYTF. The DNA of the CDR3 is TGTGCCAGTAACCCCCGCGGGGGATACTATGGCTACACCTTC.

The chain has TRBV2 and TRBJ2-7, with D maybe TRBD1 (5 bases). There are 15 residues in the CDR3. Trimming took 7 bases from V and 2 from J, leaving 18 bases between them. Germline loops: CDR1 SNHLY, CDR2 FYNNEI. CDR3 nucleotide sequence: TGTGCCAGCACCCTACGCGGACAATGGACCTACGAGCAGTACTTC. Protein: CASTLRGQWTYEQYF.

This clonotype has a handful of counts. This chain joins TRBV4-3 and TRBJ1-2; D ambiguous. CDR1 and CDR2 (germline): LGHNA, YSLEER. The CDR3 extends over 14 amino acids. V was shortened by 0 bases and J by 2 bases, with 7 bases between the two germline ends. The CDR3 nucleotides are TGCGCCAGCAGCCAAGAATTCGGAAACTATGGCTACACCTTC. Translating gives CASSQEFGNYGYTF.

Comments on this clonotype: A much larger clonotype is one base distant, so this may be a read error. The CDR3 end shows no conserved phenylalanine or tryptophan, and so a read error is likely. V and J are TRBV27 and TRBJ2-7; no definite D call. This CDR3 has 14 amino acids. The V and J ends lost 3 bases and 0 bases respectively, with 9 bases between them. Per germline, CDR1 MNHEY and CDR2 SMNVEV (reference sequence). The CDR3 region is CASSFQPSSYEQYS. The CDR3 DNA follows: TGTGCCAGCAGTTTTCAGCCTAGCTCCTACGAGCAGTACTCC.

V gene TRBV29-1 combines with J gene TRBJ2-2; D might be TRBD1 (7 bases). CDR1 SQVTM and CDR2 ANQGSEA come from the germline V gene. The ends were cut back, 7 bases at V and 4 bases at J, with 19 bases in the middle. The CDR3 has 15 residues. The CDR3 coding sequence is TGCAGCGCAGGACACAGGGGACTCGGCACCGGGGAGCTGTTTTTT. Encoded protein: CSAGHRGLGTGELFF.

This clonotype was recorded a few times. V gene TRBV13 combines with J gene TRBJ1-5; TRBD1 agrees at 10 bases. Germline-derived CDR1 and CDR2 are PRHDT and FYEKMQ (reference sequence). J was trimmed by 7 bases and V by 4 bases; bases with no gene match: 4. The CDR3 spans 14 residues. The CDR3 spells CASSSGQGEQPQHF. The CDR3 DNA is TGTGCCAGCAGCTCTGGACAGGGGGAACAGCCCCAGCATTTT.

This clonotype showed up just once. The J gene is TRBJ2-7, the V gene TRBV4-1; the D gene is possibly TRBD1 (5 bases). The CDR3 sequence is 16 residues long. Germline CDR1 is MGHRA and CDR2 is YSYEKL. Trimming took 4 bases from V and 0 from J, leaving 16 bases between them. This CDR3 is CASSRKTDTFSYEQYF. The CDR3 DNA reads as TGCGCCAGCAGCCGGAAGACGGACACCTTCTCCTACGAGCAGTACTTC.

This clonotype was seen a handful of times. The V gene is TRBV5-6, the J gene TRBJ1-1; 7 nucleotides align to TRBD1. J was trimmed by 0 bases and V by 3 bases; bases with no gene match: 5. The germline V gene has CDR1 SGHDT and CDR2 YYEEEE. This CDR3 contains 15 residues. The CDR3 DNA reads TGTGCCAGCAGCTGGGGGACAGCAATGAACACTGAAGCTTTCTTT. Translation gives CASSWGTAMNTEAFF.

This clonotype came up a few times. The rearrangement joins TRBV30 to TRBJ1-1; tentatively, D is TRBD1 (5 bases). V lost 7 bases and J lost 1, with 16 bases in between. The CDR3 consists of 14 residues. The germline V gene has CDR1 GTSNPN and CDR2 SVGIG (reference sequence). Here the CDR3 reads CALRRKGENTEAFF. CDR3 DNA sequence: TGTGCCTTAAGACGGAAAGGGGAGAACACTGAAGCTTTCTTT. Full variable domain (rest looked up from reference TRBV30 and TRBJ1-1): SQTIHQWPATLVQPVGSPLSLECTVEGTSNPNLYWYRQAAGRGLQLLFYSVGIGQISSEVPQNLSASRPQDRQFILSSKKLLLSDSGFYLCALRRKGENTEAFFGQGTRLTVV.

This clonotype occurred a few times. The CDR3 protein is CASSSGTGGEAFF. The CDR3 DNA reads as TGTGCCAGCAGCTCCGGGACAGGGGGTGAAGCTTTCTTT. The chain is built from TRBV3-1 and TRBJ1-1, with 11 bases fitting TRBD1. The CDR3 totals 13 residues. Germline V gives CDR1 LGHDT, CDR2 YNNKEL (reference sequence). V shed 5 bases, J shed 7 bases, and the junction held 3 bases outside the gene matches. The whole variable domain, remainder taken from reference TRBV3-1 and TRBJ1-1, is DTAVSQTPKYLVTQMGNDKSIKCEQNLGHDTMYWYKQDSKKFLKIMFSYNNKELIINETVPNRFSPKSPDKAHLNLHINSLELGDSAVYFCASSSGTGGEAFFGQGTRLTVV.